These 30 T cell receptor beta chains were all obtained from the same sample, sequenced in a study of metastatic and nonmetastatic thyroid tumors. TCRdb reanalyzed the PCR reads via MiXCR. The sample records 85,000 to 95,000 clones, 15% being singletons. Among the patients, none had received any treatment before thyroid surgery. The specimen was blood. Every receptor here comes from a female donor with papillary thyroid cancer or a benign thyroid nodule (not recorded which). Some clones in this sample may be carry-over from other donors' samples.

This clone was seen many times. The CDR3 reads CASSWGPPGNTIYF. CDR3 DNA sequence: TGTGCCAGCAGCTGGGGGCCTCCTGGAAACACCATATATTTT. The V call is TRBV7-2, the J call TRBJ1-3, with D perhaps matching TRBD1 (6 bases). Trimming shortened V by 4 bases and J by 2 bases, and 9 bases separated the two germline ends. CDR1 and CDR2 from the germline V gene are SGHTA and FQGNSA. This CDR3 comprises 14 residues.

This clone was recorded at least ten times. This chain links TRBV3-1 with TRBJ2-3, with D unresolved. Germline loops: CDR1 LGHDT, CDR2 YNNKEL (reference sequence). V dropped 0 bases and J dropped 7 bases, with 17 bases sitting between them. The CDR3 is 16 residues long. This CDR3 reads CASSQDISLLFNTQYF. The CDR3 region has the DNA TGTGCCAGCAGCCAAGATATCTCCCTCCTTTTCAATACGCAGTATTTT.

This clone was counted at least ten times. The chain uses TRBV18 and TRBJ2-6; D remains unclear. The germline V gene has CDR1 KGHSH and CDR2 LQKENI. V was shortened by 3 bases and J by 0 bases, with 6 bases between the two germline ends. This CDR3 is built from 15 residues. The CDR3 DNA reads as TGTGCCAGCTCACCGACTCACTCTGGGGCCAACGTCCTGACTTTC. The encoded protein is CASSPTHSGANVLTF.

Note on this clone: It may be a read error: a sequence one base away is much more abundant. V gene TRBV29-1 combines with J gene TRBJ2-7; no firm D call. The CDR3 loop spans 15 amino acids. Germline CDR1 SQVTM, CDR2 ANQGSEA. V lost 7 bases to trimming and J lost 2 bases, with 21 bases between them. CDR3 loop: CSAIYGQVAPYEQYF. The CDR3 nucleotides read TGCAGCGCTATTTATGGGCAGGTGGCGCCCTACGAGCAGTACTTC.

A few counts support this clone. Compared with germline, one end of the junction differs, possibly owing to a read error. The DNA of the CDR3 is TGTGCCAGCAGTTTGGGGGGTGCACAATACACTGAAGCTTTCTTC. This encodes CASSLGGAQYTEAFF. The V gene is TRBV12-3 or TRBV12-4, the J gene TRBJ1-1, with D tentatively TRBD1 (5 bases). This CDR3 comprises 15 residues.

This clone was detected many times. J is TRBJ1-5 and V is TRBV7-2; no reliable D call. The CDR3 has 17 amino acids. The V end was cut by 0 bases, the J end by 0 bases, with 12 bases between. Germline V lookup: CDR1 SGHTA, CDR2 FQGNSA. CDR3 nucleotides: TGTGCCAGCAGCTTAGCGTCGCGGGGAACTAGCAATCAGCCCCAGCATTTT. Amino acids: CASSLASRGTSNQPQHF.

This clone was recorded at least ten times. Other DNA variants within this sample encode the same CDR3. This sequence joins TRBV7-2 and TRBJ2-5; 9 bases are shared with TRBD2. Per the germline V gene, CDR1 is SGHTA and CDR2 is FQGNSA. The CDR3 runs to 16 residues. J lost 4 bases, V lost 0 bases, and 6 bases had no gene match. The CDR3: CASSLAASGTGETQYF. The DNA of the CDR3 is TGTGCCAGCAGCTTAGCGGCTAGCGGGACGGGAGAGACCCAGTACTTC.

V and J are TRBV6-1 and TRBJ2-7; D is tentatively TRBD1 or TRBD2 (5 bases each). In germline, CDR1 is MNHNS, CDR2 SASEGT. The CDR3 has 14 amino acids. Trimming stripped 3 bases from V and 3 bases from J, with 12 bases between. The CDR3 sequence is CASSDSGRGYEQYF. DNA for the CDR3: TGTGCCAGCAGTGACAGCGGAAGGGGCTACGAGCAGTACTTC.

This clone has a handful of counts. This could be a read error, since a much larger clone is one nucleotide away. The chain joins TRBV6-1 to TRBJ2-2; 7 bases match TRBD2. The CDR3 spans 15 residues. The germline CDR1 and CDR2 sequences are MNHNS and SASEGT. The CDR3 DNA reads TGTGCTAGCATCCCCTTGGGGGGGGGAACCGGGGAGCTGTTTTTT. Translation gives CASIPLGGGTGELFF.

This clone showed up just a few times. V gene TRBV12-3 or TRBV12-4 combines with J gene TRBJ1-6; D possibly corresponds to TRBD1 (6 bases). The CDR3 length is 14 residues. Trimming took off 7 bases at V and 7 bases at J, with 14 bases between the two ends. CDR3 amino acids: CASTLTGGNSPLHF. The CDR3 DNA follows: TGTGCCAGCACCCTGACAGGCGGAAATTCACCCCTCCACTTT.

In this sample, this clone turned up a few times. A clone one base away is much larger, so this may be a read error. The genes are TRBV5-1 and TRBJ2-5, with D uncertain. Germline CDR1 reads SGHRS; CDR2 reads YFSETQ. The CDR3 has 14 residues. CDR3 in DNA: TGCGCCAGCATCTTGGGTGGCCATGCGGAGACCCAGTACTTC. Protein product: CASILGGHAETQYF.

This clone was detected ten times or more. One end of the junction varies from germline; a read error may be responsible. The chain employs TRBV7-2 and TRBJ2-1; tentatively, D is TRBD1 (5 bases). The CDR3 is 12 amino acids. The V gene's germline CDR1 is SGHTA and CDR2 FQGNSA. The CDR3 DNA reads as TGTGCCAGCAGATTAGGGGCGAATGAGCAGTTCTTC. Translating it yields CASRLGANEQFF.

In this sample, this clone turned up many times. The rearrangement uses TRBV7-3 and TRBJ2-7; tentatively, D is TRBD1 (8 bases). The V gene lost 3 bases and the J gene lost 6 bases, with 12 bases spanning the gap. The CDR3 loop spans 13 amino acids. Germline V lookup: CDR1 SGHTA, CDR2 FQGTGA. CDR3 sequence reads: CASSLNRGGEQYF. CDR3 bases: TGTGCCAGCAGCTTGAACAGGGGGGGCGAGCAGTACTTC.

This clone has ten or more counts. A much more abundant neighbour one base away suggests this may be a read error. V and J are TRBV28 and TRBJ1-1; no reliable D call. This CDR3 region has 14 residues. Germline assignment: CDR1 MDHEN and CDR2 SYDVKM. Trimming left V 6 bases short and J 3 bases short, with 14 bases between. CDR3: CASSRMDMDTEAFF. CDR3 coding DNA: TGTGCCAGCAGCCGGATGGATATGGACACTGAAGCTTTCTTT.

The chain combines TRBV24-1 with TRBJ2-1; weak D call: TRBD1 (6 bases). The CDR3 runs to 15 residues. Germline loops: CDR1 KGHDR, CDR2 SFDVKD. Trimming removed 7 bases from V and 4 bases from J, with 16 bases in between. CDR3 residues: CATSPRGFTYNEQFF. The DNA for the CDR3 is TGTGCCACCAGCCCAAGGGGGTTTACATACAATGAGCAGTTCTTC.

This clone was recorded at least ten times. This chain joins TRBV24-1 and TRBJ1-5, with D tentatively TRBD1 (5 bases). There are 16 residues in the CDR3. V shed 0 bases and J shed 6 bases, with 14 bases lying between them. Germline V gene lookup returns CDR1 KGHDR and CDR2 SFDVKD. CDR3: CATSDLQGPVGQPQHF. The CDR3 DNA follows: TGTGCCACCAGTGATTTGCAGGGACCCGTGGGTCAGCCCCAGCATTTT.

This clone turned up a few times. Germline is not matched at one junction end, which may reflect a read error. This chain links TRBV6-2 or TRBV6-3 with TRBJ2-7; a weak D match, TRBD1 (6 bases). Germline CDR1 reads MNHEY; CDR2 reads SVGEGT. The CDR3 is made up of 13 amino acids. The CDR3 loop is CANSSQQGHEHYF. CDR3 nucleotide sequence: TGTGCCAACAGTTCGCAACAGGGCCACGAGCATTACTTC.

This clone was observed a few times. An end of the junction differs from the germline gene, which may be a read error. The chain is built from TRBV6-4 and TRBJ1-2; D is possibly TRBD1 (6 bases). The CDR3 runs to 14 residues. Germline CDR1 MRHNA, CDR2 SNTAGT. This CDR3 is CANSTLQGYFGYTF. CDR3 DNA sequence: TGTGCCAACAGTACGTTACAGGGCTACTTTGGCTACACCTTC.

V usage is TRBV4-1 and J usage is TRBJ2-3, with TRBD1 matching over 8 bases. With V trimmed by 6 bases and J by 5 bases, 7 bases remained unmatched. This CDR3 contains 14 residues. The germline V gene has CDR1 MGHRA and CDR2 YSYEKL. This chain's CDR3 is CASRRTGFGDTQYF. CDR3 DNA sequence: TGCGCCAGCAGGAGGACAGGGTTCGGAGATACGCAGTATTTT.

This clone appeared many times. This rearrangement joins TRBV2 to TRBJ2-3; maybe TRBD2 (7 bases). Trimming left V 6 bases short and J 2 bases short, with 12 bases between. Germline V lookup: CDR1 SNHLY, CDR2 FYNNEI. This CDR3 is built from 14 residues. In DNA, the CDR3 is TGTGCCAGCAGGAGGGGGGGGGCCACAGATACGCAGTATTTT. This translates into CASRRGGATDTQYF.

The chain couples TRBV30 to TRBJ2-4; 10 bases align to TRBD2. J was trimmed by 4 bases and V by 5 bases; bases with no gene match: 5. Germline lookup yields CDR1 GTSNPN and CDR2 SVGIG (reference sequence). The CDR3 runs 14 residues. CDR3 amino acids: CAWASSGGKNIQYF. The CDR3 DNA is TGTGCCTGGGCCTCTAGCGGGGGAAAAAACATTCAGTACTTC.

Ten or more counts support this clone. V usage is TRBV25-1 and J usage is TRBJ1-1; D not resolved. The germline CDR1 and CDR2 sequences are MGHDK and SYGVNS. CDR3 length: 12 residues. V was trimmed by 6 bases and J by 0 bases, leaving 5 bases between them. In DNA, the CDR3 is TGTGCCAGCAGGTCACTGAACACTGAAGCTTTCTTT. This gives the protein CASRSLNTEAFF.

This clone has at least ten counts. This chain joins TRBV7-2 and TRBJ1-1; D not certain. V lost 1 base, J lost 0 bases, and 9 bases lay in between. The CDR3 spans 15 residues. Germline V gene data show CDR1 as SGHTA and CDR2 as FQGNSA. The CDR3 here is CASSLGGVMNTEAFF. In nucleotides, the CDR3 is TGTGCCAGCAGCTTAGGGGGTGTAATGAACACTGAAGCTTTCTTT.

There are many counts of this clone. The genes are TRBV5-1 and TRBJ1-2; TRBD1 matches at 8 bases. The CDR3 extends over 14 amino acids. J was trimmed by 6 bases and V by 0 bases; bases with no gene match: 4. CDR1 is SGHRS and CDR2 is YFSETQ in the germline V gene. The CDR3 spells CASSLGTGGNGYTF. CDR3 sequence (DNA): TGCGCCAGCAGCTTGGGAACAGGGGGTAATGGCTACACCTTC.

With regard to this clone: This may arise from a read error, as a much more abundant clone is one base away. The same CDR3 is also encoded by other DNA sequences in this sample. This chain links TRBV5-6 with TRBJ2-3; 7 bases are a match to TRBD1. Trimming took 0 bases from V and 2 from J; bases not matched to a gene: 6. This CDR3 spans 16 amino acids. The germline V gene encodes CDR1 SGHDT and CDR2 YYEEEE. The CDR3 here is CASSLDRGRPTDTQYF. Written as DNA, the CDR3 is TGTGCCAGCAGCTTGGACAGGGGTCGCCCCACAGATACGCAGTATTTT.

By its share, this clone is medium-sized. V and J are TRBV27 and TRBJ1-6; unclear D gene. Deletions cut 7 bases from V and 3 bases from J, with 13 bases between. Germline CDR1 and CDR2: MNHEY and SMNVEV (reference sequence). This CDR3 is built from 15 residues. CDR3 nucleotide sequence: TGTGCCAGCAAAGTAGGAGGTCGCTATAATTCACCCCTCCACTTT. Protein: CASKVGGRYNSPLHF.

This clone was counted ten times or more. CDR3 nucleotides: TGTGCCAGCAGCCGCGCAGGGGGCAGGGATGGCTACACCTTC. This sequence encodes CASSRAGGRDGYTF. The chain is built from TRBV3-1 and TRBJ1-2, with 8 bases fitting TRBD1. V trimming: 4 bases; J trimming: 6 bases; junction bases outside the gene matches: 7. Germline V gene lookup returns CDR1 LGHDT and CDR2 YNNKEL (reference sequence). The CDR3 is 14 residues long.

As to this clone: It may be a read error: a sequence one base away is much more abundant. The genes are TRBV20-1 and TRBJ2-3, with D perhaps matching TRBD1 (5 bases). The CDR3 is 13 amino acids. The germline CDR1 and CDR2 sequences are DFQATT and SNEGSKA (reference sequence). Trimming removed 7 bases from V and 1 base from J, with 12 bases in between. CDR3 loop: CSDSQTGTDTQYF. The CDR3 nucleotides read TGCAGTGATAGCCAGACAGGCACAGATACGCAGTATTTT.

With respect to this clone: Being one base from a much bigger clone, this may be a read error. This chain links TRBV4-2 with TRBJ1-6; a possible D gene is TRBD1 (6 bases). This CDR3 has 18 residues. Germline CDR1 is LGHNA and CDR2 is YNFKEQ. V shed 0 bases and J shed 3 bases, with 15 bases lying between them. The CDR3 sequence: CASSQESQGSFYNSPLHF. The CDR3 DNA reads TGTGCCAGCAGCCAAGAGTCCCAGGGGAGCTTCTATAATTCACCCCTCCACTTT.

This clone was counted ten times or more. The rearrangement joins TRBV12-3 or TRBV12-4 to TRBJ2-3; TRBD1 matches 9 bases. V was pared by 5 bases and J by 1 base, with 7 bases of the junction left unmatched. The CDR3 is 16 residues long. As DNA, the CDR3 is TGTGCCAGCAGTGTCGTGGGACAGGGTCGCACAGATACGCAGTATTTT. Residues: CASSVVGQGRTDTQYF.